This T cell receptor (beta chain) appears in the sequencing data of a study of breast tumors, draining lymph nodes, adjacent tissues (TCRdb year 2016). Notes on the research overall: TCR beta repertoires were compared across tumor, adjacent nontumor tissue and axillary lymph nodes obtained from breast cancer patients. In human breast cancer, the study set out to assess how tumor, surrounding tissue and draining lymph node repertoires relate to one another and whether T cells might be exchanged between them.

Sequenced on an Illumina HiSeq 2000. Multiplex PCR amplification was used to build the TCR beta chain libraries. The amplified TCR beta chain products were analyzed by high-throughput sequencing. TCRdb trimmed the raw reads at Q25, called clones with MiXCR and kept productive beta chains. Each CDR3 protein appears once, grouped with its most common genes and DNA. Across this sample there are 130,000 or so distinct CDR3 sequences, with approximately 20% seen only once. Around 2.6% of the sample comes from the top ten. The full study reports these points: Tumors showed preferential V and J gene usage, and their T-cell repertoire diversity fell below that of lymph nodes yet above that of nontumor tissue. The data were considered consistent with the idea that most tumor T cells come from the lymph node and then expand in tumor tissue. The study presented the conclusion that tumor T cells originate in lymph nodes as consistent with a hypothesis, not as something directly demonstrated. The similarity between tumor and nontumor tissue repertoires was significantly greater in luminal-like breast cancer than in basal-like breast cancer.

This clonotype has at least ten counts. The antigen it binds to is not known. No base-level quality is on record; no much larger clone is a single base apart. CDR3 length: 13 amino acids, cysteine to phenylalanine. The sequence is cut down to CDR3 DNA, 39 bases in frame from base 1. V and J are trimmed by 5 bases and 5 bases, and the gene matches miss 3 bases of the junction. Lymph node samples were obtained from the axillary draining lymph nodes of breast cancer patients. Sequencing was done on a sample of axillary lymph node tissue. The chain is encoded by TRBV12-3 or TRBV12-4 joined to TRBJ2-1; TRBD2 fits 7 bases in the junction. This clonotype was obtained from a female donor with breast cancer. Some clones in this sample may be carry-over from other donors' samples. The DNA reads TGTGCCAGCAGTGGCCGGGGGGACAATGAGCAGTTCTTC. This is translated as CASSGRGDNEQFF.